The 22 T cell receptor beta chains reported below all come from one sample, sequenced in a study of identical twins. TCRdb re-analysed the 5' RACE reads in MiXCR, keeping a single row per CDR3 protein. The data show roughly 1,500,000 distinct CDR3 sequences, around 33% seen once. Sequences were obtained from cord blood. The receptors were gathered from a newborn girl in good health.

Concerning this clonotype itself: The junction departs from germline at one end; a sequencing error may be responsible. CDR3 sequence reads: CACSVLSNEQFF. The CDR3 DNA reads TGTGCCTGTAGTGTTTTGTCCAATGAGCAGTTCTTC. The rearrangement uses TRBV30 and TRBJ2-1; D gene unclear. CDR3 length equals 12 residues. Germline lookup yields CDR1 GTSNPN and CDR2 SVGIG (reference sequence).

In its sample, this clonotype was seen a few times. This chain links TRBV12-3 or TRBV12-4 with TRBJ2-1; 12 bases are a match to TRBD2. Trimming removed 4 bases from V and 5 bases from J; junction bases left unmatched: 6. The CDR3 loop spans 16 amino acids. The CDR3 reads CASSSMTSGRNNEQFF. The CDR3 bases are TGTGCCAGCAGTTCTATGACTAGCGGGAGAAACAATGAGCAGTTCTTC.

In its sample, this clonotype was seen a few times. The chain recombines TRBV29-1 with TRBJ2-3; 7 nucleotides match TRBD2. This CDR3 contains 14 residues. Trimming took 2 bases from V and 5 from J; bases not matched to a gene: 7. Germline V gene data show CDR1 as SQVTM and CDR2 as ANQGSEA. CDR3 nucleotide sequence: TGCAGCGTTGAACCAGCGGGATCAGTAGATACGCAGTATTTT. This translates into CSVEPAGSVDTQYF.

The CDR3 region has the DNA TGTGCCAGCAGCCAAGCTAGCGGGAGGGGCACAGATACGCAGTATTTT. Translated: CASSQASGRGTDTQYF. This rearrangement joins TRBV3-1 to TRBJ2-3, with 12 bases that match TRBD2. The CDR3 consists of 16 residues. V lost 1 base, J lost 1 base, and 0 bases stayed unmatched. Germline V gene sequence: CDR1 LGHDT, CDR2 YNNKEL (reference sequence).

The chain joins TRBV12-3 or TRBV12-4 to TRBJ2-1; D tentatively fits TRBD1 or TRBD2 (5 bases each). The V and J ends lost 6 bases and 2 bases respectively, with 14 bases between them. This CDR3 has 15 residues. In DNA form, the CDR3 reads TGTGCCAGCAGCCGCCGGGACCCCCCCTACAATGAGCAGTTCTTC. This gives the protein CASSRRDPPYNEQFF.

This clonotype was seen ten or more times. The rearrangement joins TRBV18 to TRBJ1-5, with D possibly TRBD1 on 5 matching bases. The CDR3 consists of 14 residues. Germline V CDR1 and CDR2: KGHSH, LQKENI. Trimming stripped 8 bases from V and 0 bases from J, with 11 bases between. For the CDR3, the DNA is TGTGCCAGCAGTCCGACAGATAGCAATCAGCCCCAGCATTTT. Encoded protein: CASSPTDSNQPQHF.

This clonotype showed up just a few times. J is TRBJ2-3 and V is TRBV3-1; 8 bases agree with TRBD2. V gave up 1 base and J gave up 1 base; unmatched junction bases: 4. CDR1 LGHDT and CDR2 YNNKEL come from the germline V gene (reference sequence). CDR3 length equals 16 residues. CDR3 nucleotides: TGTGCCAGCAGCCAAGCCCTGCGGGGGGGCACAGATACGCAGTATTTT. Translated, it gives CASSQALRGGTDTQYF.

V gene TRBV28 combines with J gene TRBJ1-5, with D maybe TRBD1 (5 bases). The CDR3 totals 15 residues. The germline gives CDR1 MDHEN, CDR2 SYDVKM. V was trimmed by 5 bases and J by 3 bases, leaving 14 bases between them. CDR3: CASSTGTAINQPQHF. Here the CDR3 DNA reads TGTGCCAGCAGTACCGGGACGGCAATCAATCAGCCCCAGCATTTT.

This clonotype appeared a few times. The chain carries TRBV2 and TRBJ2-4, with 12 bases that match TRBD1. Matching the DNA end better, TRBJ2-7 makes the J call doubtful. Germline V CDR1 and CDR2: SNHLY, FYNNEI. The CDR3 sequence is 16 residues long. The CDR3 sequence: CASSPSGTGGGYEQYF. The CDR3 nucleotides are TGTGCCAGCAGCCCCTCTGGGACAGGGGGCGGGTACGAGCAGTACTTC.

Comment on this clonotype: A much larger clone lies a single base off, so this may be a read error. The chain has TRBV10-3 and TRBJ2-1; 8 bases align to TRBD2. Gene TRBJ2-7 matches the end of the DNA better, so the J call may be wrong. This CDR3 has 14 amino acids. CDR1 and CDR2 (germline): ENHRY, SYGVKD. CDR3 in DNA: TGTGCCATCAGTGAGGGGACTAGTTACAATGAGCAGTACTTC. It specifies CAISEGTSYNEQYF.

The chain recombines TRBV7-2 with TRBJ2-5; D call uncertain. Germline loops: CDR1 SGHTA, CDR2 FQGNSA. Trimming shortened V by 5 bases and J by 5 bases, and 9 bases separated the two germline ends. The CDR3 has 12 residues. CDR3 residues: CASSKRLETQYF. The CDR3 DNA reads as TGTGCCAGCAGCAAAAGGCTGGAGACCCAGTACTTC.

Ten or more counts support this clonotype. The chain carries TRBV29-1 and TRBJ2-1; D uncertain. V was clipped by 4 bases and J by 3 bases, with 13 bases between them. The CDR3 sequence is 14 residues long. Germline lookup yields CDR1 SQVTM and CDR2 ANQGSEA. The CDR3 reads CSVATEALYNEQFF. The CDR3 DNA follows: TGCAGCGTTGCAACGGAAGCCCTCTACAATGAGCAGTTCTTC.

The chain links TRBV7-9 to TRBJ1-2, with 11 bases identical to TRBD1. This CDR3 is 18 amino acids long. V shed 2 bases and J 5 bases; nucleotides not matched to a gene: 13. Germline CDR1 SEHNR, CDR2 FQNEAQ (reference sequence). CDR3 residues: CASSLIRDRGDSPYGYTF. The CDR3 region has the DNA TGTGCCAGCAGCTTAATCCGGGACAGGGGGGACAGTCCGTATGGCTACACCTTC.

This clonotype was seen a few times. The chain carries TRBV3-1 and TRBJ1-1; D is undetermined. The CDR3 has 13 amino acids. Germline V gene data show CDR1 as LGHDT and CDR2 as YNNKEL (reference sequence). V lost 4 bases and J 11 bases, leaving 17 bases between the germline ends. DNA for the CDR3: TGTGCCAGCAGCCCCTCCTCTGGGTCATCGGCTTTCTTT. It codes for CASSPSSGSSAFF.

The chain's CDR3 is CASSLAGRGINTEAFF. CDR3 DNA: TGTGCCAGCAGCTTAGCAGGGCGGGGTATTAACACTGAAGCTTTCTTT. The chain has TRBV7-2 and TRBJ1-1; D not resolved. Per the germline V gene, CDR1 is SGHTA and CDR2 is FQGNSA. There are 16 residues in the CDR3. V was shortened by 0 bases and J by 2 bases, with 13 bases between the two germline ends.

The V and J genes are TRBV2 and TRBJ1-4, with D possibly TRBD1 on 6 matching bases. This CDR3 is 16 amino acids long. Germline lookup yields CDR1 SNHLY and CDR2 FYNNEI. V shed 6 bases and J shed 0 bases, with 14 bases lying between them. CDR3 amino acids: CASRVTGRATNEKLFF. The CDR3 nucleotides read TGTGCCAGCAGGGTGACAGGACGGGCAACTAATGAAAAACTGTTTTTT.

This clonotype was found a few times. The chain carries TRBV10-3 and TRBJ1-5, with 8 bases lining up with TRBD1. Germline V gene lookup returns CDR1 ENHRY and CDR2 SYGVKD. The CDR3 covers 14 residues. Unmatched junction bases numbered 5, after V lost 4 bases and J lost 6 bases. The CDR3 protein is CAISGTGSGQPQHF. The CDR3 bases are TGTGCCATCAGTGGGACAGGGAGTGGTCAGCCCCAGCATTTT.

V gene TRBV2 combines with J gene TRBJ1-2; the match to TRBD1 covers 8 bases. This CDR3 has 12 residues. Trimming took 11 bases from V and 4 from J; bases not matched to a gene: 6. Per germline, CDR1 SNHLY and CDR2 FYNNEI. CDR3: CAVDRVGYGYTF. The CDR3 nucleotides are TGTGCCGTGGACAGGGTCGGCTATGGCTACACCTTC.

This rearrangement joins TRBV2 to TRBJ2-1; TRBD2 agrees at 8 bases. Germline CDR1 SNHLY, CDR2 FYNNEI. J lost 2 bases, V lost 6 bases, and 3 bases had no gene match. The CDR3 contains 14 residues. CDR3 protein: CASRKRGTYNEQFF. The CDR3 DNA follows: TGTGCCAGCAGGAAGCGGGGGACCTACAATGAGCAGTTCTTC.

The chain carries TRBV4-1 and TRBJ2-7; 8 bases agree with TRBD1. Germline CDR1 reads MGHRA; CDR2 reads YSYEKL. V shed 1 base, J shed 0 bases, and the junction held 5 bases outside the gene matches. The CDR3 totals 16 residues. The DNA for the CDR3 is TGCGCCAGCAGCCAAGGGACAGGGCTAAGCTCCTACGAGCAGTACTTC. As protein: CASSQGTGLSSYEQYF.

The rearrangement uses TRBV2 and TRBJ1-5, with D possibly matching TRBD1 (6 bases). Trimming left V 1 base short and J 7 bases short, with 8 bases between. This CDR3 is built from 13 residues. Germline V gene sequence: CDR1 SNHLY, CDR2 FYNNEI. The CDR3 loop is CASSEEGGQPQHF. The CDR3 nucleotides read TGTGCCAGCAGTGAAGAGGGGGGACAGCCCCAGCATTTT.

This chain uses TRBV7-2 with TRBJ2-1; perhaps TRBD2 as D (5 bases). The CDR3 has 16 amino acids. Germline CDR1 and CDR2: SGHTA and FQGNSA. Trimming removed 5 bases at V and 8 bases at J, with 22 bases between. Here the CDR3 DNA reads TGTGCCAGCAGCCCGGGGTCGGTTAGCGCCAATTATGAGCAGTTCTTC. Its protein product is CASSPGSVSANYEQFF.